These 27 T cell receptor beta chains were sequenced from one sample in a study of tumor and adjacent non-tumor tissue in lung cancer. RNA was extracted from bulk tissue without any cell sorting. The library came from three nested PCR rounds adapted from ARM-PCR protocols. In TCRdb, the multiplex PCR reads were re-called with MiXCR into one record per CDR3 protein. The sample holds over 110,000 distinct CDR3 sequences; around two thirds are singletons and the top ten take roughly 18%. What was sequenced was lung tumor tissue. Receptors were obtained from a man between 60 and 75 years old with small cell lung cancer.

As concerns this clonotype: The conserved final phenylalanine or tryptophan is absent from the CDR3, which likely points to a read error. The chain joins TRBV11-1 to TRBJ2-1; D gene unclear. V was pared by 4 bases and J by 6 bases, with 19 bases between. Germline V gene data show CDR1 as SGHAT and CDR2 as FQDESV (reference sequence). This CDR3 is 16 amino acids long. The DNA for the CDR3 is TGTGCCAGCAGCTCAGCGCCTGAGAGCCAGCCCAATGAGCAGTTCTTA. This codes for CASSSAPESQPNEQFL.

The J gene is TRBJ2-1, the V gene TRBV11-2, with a possible D match to TRBD2 (6 bases). V was clipped by 5 bases and J by 8 bases, with 13 bases between them. This CDR3 comprises 13 residues. CDR1 is SGHAT and CDR2 is FQNNGV in the germline V gene. The CDR3 loop is CASSVSRGDEQFF. The CDR3 DNA reads as TGTGCCAGCAGCGTGTCGCGGGGTGATGAGCAGTTCTTC.

The gene calls are TRBV4-2 and TRBJ2-3, with a tentative D call TRBD2 (5 bases). With 7 bases removed from V and 3 bases from J, the gap between germline ends came to 8 bases. Per germline, CDR1 LGHNA and CDR2 YNFKEQ. This CDR3 contains 12 residues. The CDR3, as DNA: TGTGCCAGCAACCCGGGGACAGATACGCAGTATTTT. It encodes CASNPGTDTQYF.

This clonotype appeared many times. The V and J genes are TRBV28 and TRBJ2-7; the match to TRBD2 covers 7 bases. The CDR3 runs 14 residues. Germline V gene data show CDR1 as MDHEN and CDR2 as SYDVKM. V lost 2 bases and J lost 6; bases outside the gene matches: 7. Here the CDR3 DNA reads TGTGCCAGCAGTTTAGGTGGGAGGGCCGGCGAGCAGTACTTC. Amino acid sequence: CASSLGGRAGEQYF.

V is TRBV20-1 and J is TRBJ2-6; D is possibly TRBD2 (6 bases). The germline gives CDR1 DFQATT, CDR2 SNEGSKA (reference sequence). This CDR3 is 17 amino acids long. The germline V and J ends were trimmed by 4 bases and 0 bases, with 16 bases remaining between them. The CDR3 DNA sequence: TGCAGTGCTACCGATCGGGAGATGCCCTCTGGGGCCAACGTCCTGACTTTC. Translating it yields CSATDREMPSGANVLTF.

The V gene is TRBV6-6, the J gene TRBJ2-6; D ambiguous. Trimming removed 2 bases at V and 4 bases at J, with 12 bases between. Germline CDR1 and CDR2: MNHNY and SVGAGI (reference sequence). CDR3 length: 16 residues. The CDR3 loop is CASSYLLRGGANVLTF. CDR3 DNA sequence: TGTGCCAGCAGTTACCTTTTACGTGGGGGGGCCAACGTCCTGACTTTC.

The sample holds one count of this clonotype. CDR3 bases: TGTGCCATCAGCCGTGCGGTCTCCTACGAGCAGTACGTC. It encodes CAISRAVSYEQYV. The V call is TRBV6-2 or TRBV6-3, the J call TRBJ2-7; D is unclear. Trimming stripped 10 bases from V and 0 bases from J, with 13 bases between. Looked up from germline, CDR1 is MNHEY and CDR2 is SVGEGT. The CDR3 totals 13 residues.

About this clonotype: At one boundary the junction diverges from the germline segment, which might be a read error. The chain links TRBV29-1 to TRBJ1-2; tentative D call: TRBD1 (6 bases). Germline V gene data show CDR1 as SQVTM and CDR2 as ANQGSEA. The CDR3 is 16 amino acids. The chain's CDR3 is CSVEPLQGLSAYGYAF. The CDR3 bases are TGCAGCGTTGAACCCCTACAGGGCCTCAGCGCCTATGGCTACGCGTTC.

This clonotype was seen a few times. V usage is TRBV6-5 and J usage is TRBJ1-4, with no clear D. Looked up from germline, CDR1 is MNHEY and CDR2 is SVGAGI. Between the trimmed V and J ends, which lost 2 bases and 0 bases, there was a span of 13 bases. The length of the CDR3 is 17 residues. The CDR3 spells CASSYMIPSATNEKLFF. The CDR3 DNA follows: TGTGCCAGCAGTTACATGATTCCAAGTGCAACTAATGAAAAACTGTTTTTT.

A remark on this clonotype: The junction differs from germline at one of its ends, possibly a read error. The V call is TRBV4-1, the J call TRBJ2-1; 7 positions agree with TRBD2. The CDR3 totals 14 residues. Germline V gene data show CDR1 as MGHRA and CDR2 as YSYEKL. CDR3 in DNA: TGCGCCAGCGGCCTTTCGGCGACTAGCAGTGAGCTGTTCTTC. This gives the protein CASGLSATSSELFF.

CDR3: CASNSTLGRGTDTQYF. DNA of the CDR3: TGTGCCAGCAACTCAACTCTAGGACGGGGGACAGATACGCAGTATTTT. The V call is TRBV11-2, the J call TRBJ2-3, with D perhaps TRBD2 (6 bases). The CDR3 spans 16 residues. The V end was cut by 7 bases, the J end by 3 bases, with 20 bases between. Germline values: CDR1 SGHAT, CDR2 FQNNGV.

With regard to this clonotype: Relative to the germline gene, one junction end is altered; a read error may explain this. The chain links TRBV11-3 to TRBJ2-5, with TRBD1 matching over 9 bases. Germline CDR1 is SGHNT and CDR2 is YENEEA. CDR3 length equals 15 residues. In nucleotides, the CDR3 is TGTGTCAGCAGCTTGCGTACAGGGGGCGTAGAGACCCGGTACTTC. As protein: CVSSLRTGGVETRYF.

V is TRBV7-9 and J is TRBJ2-7, with 13 nucleotides matching TRBD2. CDR3 length: 16 amino acids. V trimming: 5 bases; J trimming: 6 bases; junction bases outside the gene matches: 10. Germline values: CDR1 SEHNR, CDR2 FQNEAQ (reference sequence). The CDR3 here is CASSKRTSGSVFEQYF. In DNA, the CDR3 is TGTGCCAGCAGCAAACGGACTAGCGGGAGTGTCTTCGAGCAGTACTTC.

On this clonotype: At one end the junction does not follow the germline gene, possibly because of a read error. The CDR3 nucleotides read TGTGCCAGCAGTTACGGACGGCTTAATCAGCCCCGGCACTTT. This gives the protein CASSYGRLNQPRHF. This chain connects TRBV12-3 or TRBV12-4 to TRBJ1-5, with D unresolved. There are 14 residues in the CDR3.

This clonotype was observed once. The chain is built from TRBV12-3 or TRBV12-4 and TRBJ2-1; D not resolved. V shed 5 bases and J shed 11 bases, with 16 bases lying between them. CDR3 size: 13 residues. The DNA of the CDR3 is TGTGCCAGCAGTCGCGATCGACTGGATAAGCAGTTCTTC. Protein sequence: CASSRDRLDKQFF.

Points on this clonotype: A read error is likely, as this CDR3 ends without the conserved phenylalanine or tryptophan. This CDR3 reads CASSLAGDIDTQYI. In nucleotides, the CDR3 is TGTGCCAGCAGCTTAGCGGGTGATATAGATACGCAGTATATT. The gene calls are TRBV11-2 and TRBJ2-3, with no clear D. CDR1 is SGHAT and CDR2 is FQNNGV in the germline V gene. V dropped 1 base and J dropped 5 bases, with 10 bases sitting between them. This CDR3 region has 14 residues.

The chain joins TRBV6-5 to TRBJ2-7; perhaps TRBD2 as D (7 bases). This CDR3 is built from 15 residues. The germline V gene encodes CDR1 MNHEY and CDR2 SVGAGI. The CDR3 coding sequence is TGTGCCAGCAGGGGGGGGCGAGCGCCATGCTACGAGCAGTACGTT. This gives the protein CASRGGRAPCYEQYV.

Ten or more counts support this clonotype. The chain uses TRBV6-1 and TRBJ2-1; 7 bases line up with TRBD2. Trimming cost V 7 bases and J 0 bases; bases outside gene matches: 6. This CDR3 comprises 15 residues. Germline-derived CDR1 and CDR2 are MNHNS and SASEGT. In DNA form, the CDR3 reads TGTGCCAGCATTGTGGGGAGGGCCTCCTACAATGAGCAGTTCTTC. Protein product: CASIVGRASYNEQFF.

The table lists this clonotype with many counts. This chain links TRBV29-1 with TRBJ2-3, with D unclear. V shed 1 base and J shed 4 bases, with 12 bases lying between them. CDR1 is SQVTM, CDR2 ANQGSEA, per germline. The CDR3 runs 14 residues. The CDR3 loop reads CSVEAGSGADTQYF. DNA of the CDR3: TGCAGCGTTGAAGCCGGATCCGGCGCAGATACGCAGTATTTT.

This clonotype has more than one count but fewer than ten. V usage is TRBV29-1 and J usage is TRBJ2-5; the D is unclear. Trimming shortened V by 0 bases and J by 2 bases, and 4 bases separated the two germline ends. Germline V lookup: CDR1 SQVTM, CDR2 ANQGSEA. CDR3 size: 12 residues. The CDR3 reads CSVEEGQETQYF. CDR3 coding DNA: TGCAGCGTTGAAGAGGGACAAGAGACCCAGTACTTC.

The chain joins TRBV6-2 or TRBV6-3 to TRBJ1-4; D call uncertain. The germline V gene has CDR1 MNHEY and CDR2 SVGEGT. This CDR3 is 16 amino acids long. Deletions cut 4 bases from V and 11 bases from J, with 23 bases between. CDR3 nucleotides: TGTGCCAGCAGTTTTGGAGGATACATTTCCGATGGGAAACTGTTTTTT. It specifies CASSFGGYISDGKLFF.

This clonotype showed up just a few times. The V call is TRBV30, the J call TRBJ1-5, with D possibly being TRBD1 (5 bases). Germline loops: CDR1 GTSNPN, CDR2 SVGIG (reference sequence). The CDR3 has 13 amino acids. V was pared by 4 bases and J by 6 bases, with 13 bases between. This chain's CDR3 is CAWNRGLGQPQHF. DNA for the CDR3: TGTGCCTGGAACCGGGGGTTGGGTCAGCCCCAGCATTTT.

Regarding this clonotype: Relative to the germline gene, one junction end is altered; a read error may explain this. V is TRBV5-1 and J is TRBJ2-3, with 7 positions matching TRBD1. The CDR3 extends over 15 amino acids. Germline lookup yields CDR1 SGHRS and CDR2 YFSETQ. The CDR3 loop reads CASSSGQPNTGTQYF. CDR3 coding DNA: TGCGCCAGCAGCTCGGGACAGCCAAACACAGGTACGCAGTATTTT. The full variable domain, completed using reference TRBV5-1 and TRBJ2-3, is KAGVTQTPRYLIKTRGQQVTLSCSPISGHRSVSWYQQTPGQGLQFLFEYFSETQRNKGNFPGRFSGRQFSNSRSEMNVSTLELGDSALYLCASSSGQPNTGTQYFGPGTRLTVL.

V is TRBV20-1 and J is TRBJ1-5; no reliable D call. Deletions cut 5 bases from V and 0 bases from J, with 5 bases between. The length of the CDR3 is 12 residues. Germline V CDR1 and CDR2: DFQATT, SNEGSKA (reference sequence). DNA of the CDR3: TGCAGTGCTCAATATAGCAATCAGCCCCAGCATTTT. Amino acids: CSAQYSNQPQHF.

The rearrangement uses TRBV13 and TRBJ1-2; tentative D call: TRBD1 (5 bases). The CDR3 consists of 13 residues. Looked up from germline, CDR1 is PRHDT and CDR2 is FYEKMQ (reference sequence). Trimming pared 4 bases from V and 8 bases from J, leaving 14 bases between. This CDR3 reads CASSYWGLRGYTF. The CDR3 region has the DNA TGTGCCAGCAGCTACTGGGGACTTAGAGGCTACACCTTC.

This clonotype was counted many times. The genes are TRBV20-1 and TRBJ1-1; D gene unclear. This CDR3 is 13 amino acids long. The germline V gene has CDR1 DFQATT and CDR2 SNEGSKA (reference sequence). The V and J ends lost 5 bases and 4 bases respectively, with 14 bases between them. In DNA form, the CDR3 reads TGCAGTGCTTACACGACATGGAGCACTGAAGCTTTCTTT. Amino acids: CSAYTTWSTEAFF.

V and J are TRBV12-3 or TRBV12-4 and TRBJ2-3; 11 positions agree with TRBD2. The CDR3 loop spans 17 amino acids. The V segment lost 3 bases and the J segment 0 bases; nucleotides outside the gene matches: 5. The DNA of the CDR3 is TGTGCCAGCAGTTTTACTAGCGGGAGCGGGAGCACAGATACGCAGTATTTT. It specifies CASSFTSGSGSTDTQYF.